A selection of T cell receptor beta chains follows, all from one sample in a study of T cells in Graves' hyperthyroidism and ophthalmopathy. TCRdb processed the multiplex PCR reads anew with MiXCR; each CDR3 protein has one entry. In the table there are around 430,000 distinct CDR3 sequences, about 16% of which are singletons. The sample comprised blood. All receptors derive from a woman in her twenties or thirties with Graves' hyperthyroidism. The CDR3 runs from the conserved cysteine through the conserved F or W.

v_call: TRBV29-1; cdr3_aa: CSVVQPPDGKTQYF
v_call: TRBV28; cdr3_aa: CASSLVGGESSYNEQFF
v_call: TRBV29-1; cdr3_aa: CSVGPGLAGVNEQFF
v_call: TRBV7-2; cdr3_aa: CASSLGQINSPLHF
v_call: TRBV3-1; cdr3_aa: CASSRGSANEQFF
v_call: TRBV30; cdr3_aa: CAWSVPGLEGFFTGELFF
v_call: TRBV24-1; cdr3_aa: CATSDFRDRGLETQYF
v_call: TRBV5-1; cdr3_aa: CASSLRLGSGNEQYF
v_call: TRBV25-1; cdr3_aa: CASSDPGGTSTEQYF
v_call: TRBV28; cdr3_aa: CASRVRVVNTGELFF
v_call: TRBV7-3; cdr3_aa: CASSFDLGEQFF
v_call: TRBV5-1; cdr3_aa: CASSLTGAESGTQYF
v_call: TRBV27; cdr3_aa: CASSLVNNEQFF
v_call: TRBV12-3/TRBV12-4; cdr3_aa: CASSQGQGRETQYF
v_call: TRBV3-1; cdr3_aa: CASSQDRPGTGEQYF
v_call: TRBV19; cdr3_aa: CATGDRIQETQYF
v_call: TRBV11-2; cdr3_aa: CASSLAKNIQYF
v_call: TRBV20-1; cdr3_aa: CSASNPGQGSNIQYF
v_call: TRBV3-1; cdr3_aa: CASSQANRQGGAYEQYF
v_call: TRBV5-1; cdr3_aa: CASTVTGPGELFF
v_call: TRBV7-8; cdr3_aa: CASSARDGFYEQYF
v_call: TRBV5-1; cdr3_aa: CASSLPGLAGNEQFF
v_call: TRBV12-3/TRBV12-4; cdr3_aa: CASRGSGSREQYF
v_call: TRBV18; cdr3_aa: CASSPMQGQPQHF
v_call: TRBV20-1; cdr3_aa: CSANSGKVYEQYF
v_call: TRBV7-9; cdr3_aa: CASSAYVAYEQYF
v_call: TRBV28; cdr3_aa: CASSFQVTKKETQYF